This T cell receptor beta chain originates from a study of somatic mutations in cytotoxic T cells in rheumatoid arthritis. Study-wide results and limits: An increase in CD8+ clonality with age was seen in rheumatoid arthritis patients but not in healthy controls. About an eighth of the 65 patients had a largest CD8+ clone above 20% of CD8+ cells. The study found no significant difference in CD8+ T-cell clonality between rheumatoid arthritis patients and age-matched healthy controls.

Per the study methods: Patient-derived CD8+ clones with a size above 1% showed rare matches to published virus-specific TCRB sequences. Libraries were prepared by immunoSEQ multiplex PCR; TCRdb keeps only in-frame clonotypes and omits some of them. That table is the source of V, J and clone size, and D and trimming were worked out from the DNA. The sample includes around 29,000 clones, approximately 78% of them seen just once. Details on this clone: Its cognate antigen is unknown.

V was clipped by 3 bases and J by 7 bases; unmatched bases: 13. This CDR3 has 16 residues. Germline CDR1 LNHDA, CDR2 SQIVND (reference sequence). The chain is built from TRBV19 and TRBJ2-7; TRBD1 matches 9 bases. This receptor was obtained from an adult with rheumatoid arthritis. The sample was CD8+ T cells sorted from blood. Here the CDR3 DNA reads TGTGCCAGTAGTATTCAATACAGGGGGCCGGGCAGAGAGCAGTACTTC. Its translation is CASSIQYRGPGREQYF.